The TCR beta chain under discussion was sequenced for a study of blood T cells in healthy people across ages (dated by TCRdb to between 2015 and 2017). For the study in its entirety: In model experiments, roughly one uniquely barcoded TCR beta cDNA molecule per two T cells was captured by template switching. To track age-related changes in TCR beta repertoire diversity, the study relied on deep sequencing normalized with unique cDNA molecular identifiers. The donors were divided into four age groups: young (average approximately 17 years), middle-aged (about 41), aged (approximately 64) and long-lived (about 79). To avoid experimental bias, donors of different ages were spread randomly across the sequencing lanes. The study analyzed two additional independent replicas of 1 million unique cDNA reads from the same blood draw for two donors, one aged 18 to 30 and one aged 80 or older.

The roughly 37 donors, aged about 6 to 95 years, were systemically healthy Caucasian individuals from Russia. Approximately 10 milliliters of peripheral blood were collected from each donor into EDTA-treated Vacutainer tubes. Ficoll-Paque density-gradient centrifugation was used to isolate PBMCs, with at least 6.5 million per sample. Trizol reagent was used to extract total RNA from the PBMCs, yielding at least 5 micrograms per sample. For every donor, flow cytometry on a PBMC aliquot measured the percentage of naive CD45RAhigh/CD27high T cells. Points on this clonotype: No antigen is known for it. No base quality information exists; no much larger clone differs at one position.

General findings and caveats noted by the study authors: There was a strong correlation between observed TCR beta diversity and the percentage of naive T cells measured by flow cytometry. Conclusive comparison of naive and antigen-experienced compartments was prevented by the profiling of bulk unsorted PBMCs. Because the CMV infection status of the donors was unknown, age-related changes in expanded clonotypes may potentially have been confounded. As age increased, observed TCR beta diversity per million T cells dropped in a roughly linear way, and a significant reduction was already evident by age roughly 36. Estimates of total diversity based on one million sequenced T cells were considered lower bounds and underestimates. Compared with the aged group, the long-lived group had more naive CD4+ T cells, fewer expanded clones and increased TCR diversity, a pattern suggesting age selection.

Libraries were built with 5' RACE. Sequencer: Illumina HiSeq 2500. The second PCR ran for about 7 to 11 cycles and used a J-beta primer mix along with a sample-barcoded 5' primer. Each TCR beta cDNA molecule received a unique molecular identifier from a template-switch 5' adaptor carrying 12 random nucleotides. Each sample yielded at least 3 million CDR3-containing paired-end reads. All of the RNA was converted into first-strand cDNA using the Mint cDNA synthesis kit, with a TRBC-specific oligonucleotide serving as the primer. All cDNA was treated with uracil-DNA glycosylase and then went through a first 18-cycle PCR with the universal primers M1SS and BC2_uni_R. In the authors' own workflow: Each sample was normalized by randomly selecting 1 million high-quality reads, each carrying a distinct molecular identifier. Instead of being binned into consensus sequences, reads with shared molecular identifiers were discarded. MiTCR, run with a Q25 quality threshold and the strictest error-elimination algorithm, handled CDR3 identification, clonotype clustering and error correction. A nonparametric unseen species model using Euler transformation provided a lower-bound estimate of total TCR beta diversity. The public sequencing data were trimmed at Q25 with fastp and processed into clonotypes with MiXCR by TCRdb, which kept only in-frame beta chains. Each CDR3 protein gets just one entry, which takes the most common genes and DNA from the rows behind it. TCRdb assigned the V and J calls; the authors' analysis was not used. Counted in this sample were about 1.4 million distinct CDR3 sequences; roughly 64% of them appeared once. More than 6% of the sample is in the top ten clones.

Sequences were obtained from blood. The receptor's source is a young man in good health.

In nucleotide form, the sequence is TGTGCCAGCAGCCTGGACTCGACAGAAGATGGCTACACCTTC. Translated, this is CASSLDSTEDGYTF. The chain links TRBV4-2 with TRBJ1-2; tentative D gene TRBD1, with 5 bases matching. There are 14 amino acids in the CDR3, from cysteine to phenylalanine inclusive. The retained sequence is limited to the CDR3, 42 bases, with the frame set at the first base. The germline ends are 15 bases apart after V is trimmed by 4 bases and J by 6 bases. Via the germline V gene, CDR1 is LGHNA and CDR2 YNFKEQ.